The 26 T cell receptor beta chains below all came from one sample that was sequenced in a study of Tregs in tolerant kidney transplant recipients. Mixed chimerism was transient after nonmyeloablative marrow transplants from related graft donors. Clones were read by immunoSEQ multiplex PCR, and TCRdb kept only the in-frame ones, dropping some. This listing includes about 23,000 clones. Sequenced material: CD4+ T cells from blood (PBMCs), taken 6 months after the transplant. All receptors derive from a human patient who received a combined kidney and bone marrow transplant. T cells may partly derive from the graft donor.

Points on this clone: The CDR3 end falls 3 residues outside the read, so it is completed with the germline J gene. The V call is TRBV12-3 or TRBV12-4, the J call TRBJ1-5; 8 bases are shared with TRBD1. The CDR3 consists of 13 residues. Trimming took 5 bases from V and 7 from J; bases not matched to a gene: 4. The covered CDR3 bases are TGTGCCAGCAGTAAGGACAGGGTACAGCCC. This codes for CASSKDRVQP. The full CDR3 is CASSKDRVQPQHF.

Concerning this clone: Read coverage stops 3 residues before the CDR3 terminus; the germline J gene supplies the remainder. The V gene is TRBV7-8, the J gene TRBJ1-6, with 9 bases aligning to TRBD1. The germline CDR1 and CDR2 sequences are SGHVS and FQNEAQ. CDR3 length equals 18 residues. With 5 bases clipped from V and 8 bases from J, the junction kept 16 bases outside the gene matches. The CDR3 loop is CASSDRTGASGWYSPLHF. Incomplete CDR3 DNA: TGTGCCAGCAGCGACAGGACAGGGGCCTCCGGATGGTATTCACCC.

For this clone: The read falls 3 residues short of the CDR3 end, and the missing part is taken from the germline J gene. The V gene is TRBV29-1, the J gene TRBJ1-2; weak D call: TRBD1 (5 bases). Germline V gene data show CDR1 as SQVTM and CDR2 as ANQGSEA. This CDR3 is 12 amino acids long. The V gene lost 7 bases and the J gene lost 4 bases, with 13 bases spanning the gap. CDR3 bases read: TGCAGCGACCTGGACGGGGGCTATGGC. Its translation: CSDLDGGYG. The whole CDR3 is CSDLDGGYGYTF.

Turning to this clone: The CDR3 extends 3 residues past the end of the read, so its final part is completed from the germline J gene. V gene TRBV6-1 combines with J gene TRBJ1-2; no reliable D call. CDR1 is MNHNS and CDR2 is SASEGT in the germline V gene. V lost 2 bases and J lost 4, with 5 bases in between. The CDR3 consists of 12 residues. CDR3 sequence reads: CASSEYGYGYTF. The covered CDR3 bases are TGTGCCAGCAGTGAATACGGCTATGGC.

With respect to this clone: The CDR3 goes on 3 residues after the read ends, and that part is filled in from the germline J gene. The genes are TRBV6-2 or TRBV6-3 and TRBJ1-1; D gene ambiguous. Looked up from germline, CDR1 is MNHEY and CDR2 is SVGEGT. Trimming took 4 bases from V and 5 from J, leaving 5 bases between them. This CDR3 has 11 amino acids. The CDR3 is CASSLGTEAFF. Partial CDR3 DNA: TGTGCCAGCAGTTTAGGGACTGAA.

As concerns this clone: The sequence runs out 3 residues before the end of the CDR3; the remainder is reconstructed from the germline J gene. V is TRBV5-4 and J is TRBJ1-4; perhaps TRBD1 as D (5 bases). The CDR3 sequence is 15 residues long. V lost 0 bases, J lost 0 bases, and 6 bases lay in between. Germline CDR1 is SGHNT and CDR2 is YYREEE (reference sequence). The chain's CDR3 is CASSLGGATNEKLFF. The covered CDR3 bases are TGTGCCAGCAGCTTGGGGGGGGCAACTAATGAAAAA.

Worth noting for this clone: The read terminates 3 residues ahead of where the CDR3 ends, so the germline J gene completes it. The V and J genes are TRBV5-1 and TRBJ1-2; unclear D gene. Germline V gives CDR1 SGHRS, CDR2 YFSETQ. The germline V and J ends were trimmed by 0 bases and 0 bases, with 9 bases remaining between them. There are 15 residues in the CDR3. The CDR3 protein is CASSLEGSSNYGYTF. The sequenced part of the CDR3 DNA is TGCGCCAGCAGCTTGGAGGGCAGCTCTAACTATGGC.

As for this clone: The read finishes 3 residues shy of the CDR3 end, and the germline J gene is used to complete it. The chain is built from TRBV2 and TRBJ1-4; TRBD1 matches 9 bases. V lost 6 bases and J lost 7; bases outside the gene matches: 9. This CDR3 spans 15 amino acids. Germline CDR1 and CDR2: SNHLY and FYNNEI. The CDR3 bases that were read are TGTGCCAGCAGCGTACCGGGACAGGGTGTTGAAAAA. This translates into CASSVPGQGVEK. The whole CDR3 protein reads CASSVPGQGVEKLFF.

As regards this clone: The read ends 3 residues shy of where the CDR3 ends; the end is completed using the germline J gene. V is TRBV5-1 and J is TRBJ1-5; 9 nucleotides agree with TRBD1. The CDR3 runs to 15 residues. V trimming: 4 bases; J trimming: 3 bases; junction bases outside the gene matches: 5. Germline CDR1 and CDR2: SGHRS and YFSETQ. The sequenced part of the CDR3 DNA is TGCGCCAGCAGCATTGGGGACAGGGCCAATCAGCCC. Encoded protein: CASSIGDRANQP. The full CDR3 protein reads CASSIGDRANQPQHF.

As regards this clone: The read stops 3 residues short of the end of the CDR3; the missing end is completed from the germline J gene. The chain combines TRBV29-1 with TRBJ2-3; D unclear. CDR1 is SQVTM and CDR2 is ANQGSEA in the germline V gene. CDR3 length equals 12 residues. The V gene lost 2 bases and the J gene lost 1 base, with 4 bases spanning the gap. The CDR3 DNA, read in part, is TGCAGCGTTGAATCCGGCACAGATACG. Amino acids: CSVESGTDT. Given in full, the CDR3 is CSVESGTDTQYF.

Points on this clone: Sequencing ends 3 residues short of the CDR3 end; the germline J gene provides the rest. J is TRBJ2-3 and V is TRBV10-1, with TRBD1 matching over 7 bases. Germline CDR1 WNHNN, CDR2 SYGVQD (reference sequence). This CDR3 comprises 14 residues. Germline trimming cut 7 bases from V and 6 bases from J; bases unmatched to any gene: 10. CDR3 loop: CASTKGAVGDTQYF. The part of the CDR3 DNA that was read is TGCGCCAGCACAAAGGGGGCAGTTGGCGATACG.

Points on this clone: Read sequence stops 3 residues before the CDR3 end, and the germline J gene provides the missing end. J is TRBJ1-4 and V is TRBV18; no clear D. The germline V and J ends were trimmed by 3 bases and 10 bases, with 18 bases remaining between them. Germline V gene data show CDR1 as KGHSH and CDR2 as LQKENI. This CDR3 is built from 15 residues. Here the CDR3 reads CASSPAADTRGKLFF. The sequenced CDR3 bases are TGTGCCAGCTCACCGGCGGCCGACACTCGGGGAAAA.

Concerning this clone itself: The DNA ends 3 residues before the CDR3 does, and the rest of the CDR3 is filled in from the germline J gene. The V gene is TRBV5-1, the J gene TRBJ1-5, with 7 bases matching TRBD1. Germline V gene data show CDR1 as SGHRS and CDR2 as YFSETQ. With V trimmed by 1 base and J by 7 bases, 8 bases remained unmatched. The CDR3 totals 15 residues. Here the CDR3 reads CASSLNTGDGQPQHF. CDR3 bases read: TGCGCCAGCAGCTTGAATACAGGGGACGGGCAGCCC.

A note on this clone: The observed sequence ends 3 residues before the CDR3 terminus, with the missing tail filled in from the germline J gene. The rearrangement joins TRBV11-2 to TRBJ1-2, with no clear D. CDR3 size: 14 residues. V lost 0 bases, J lost 3 bases, and 8 bases lay in between. Germline loops: CDR1 SGHAT, CDR2 FQNNGV. Incomplete CDR3 DNA: TGTGCCAGCAGCTTAGAGAGGGTTGACTATGGC. This translates into CASSLERVDYG. The full-length CDR3 reads as CASSLERVDYGYTF.

Note on this clone: The read halts 3 residues ahead of the CDR3 end, with the missing end drawn from the germline J gene. The V and J genes are TRBV2 and TRBJ2-7; 11 bases line up with TRBD1. CDR3 length: 15 residues. V was clipped by 5 bases and J by 3 bases; unmatched bases: 6. Per germline, CDR1 SNHLY and CDR2 FYNNEI. Incomplete CDR3 DNA: TGTGCCAGCAGTCCACGGACAGGGGGCGGCTACGAG. Amino acid sequence: CASSPRTGGGYE. The whole CDR3 is CASSPRTGGGYEQYF.

Remarks on this clone: Read coverage stops 3 residues before the CDR3 terminus; the germline J gene supplies the remainder. The rearrangement uses TRBV20-1 and TRBJ1-1, with 11 bases fitting TRBD1. This CDR3 is built from 17 residues. From germline, CDR1 is DFQATT and CDR2 SNEGSKA (reference sequence). V was clipped by 2 bases and J by 3 bases; unmatched bases: 11. The CDR3: CSARPRTGGIWDTEAFF. The sequenced CDR3 bases are TGCAGTGCTAGACCTAGGACAGGGGGCATTTGGGACACTGAA.

As to this clone: The CDR3 end is not reached by the read, which stops 3 residues before it; the germline J gene fills it in. The chain couples TRBV5-6 to TRBJ2-1; D gene ambiguous. Germline V gene sequence: CDR1 SGHDT, CDR2 YYEEEE. CDR3 length: 15 residues. Trimming stripped 0 bases from V and 9 bases from J, with 16 bases between. Partial CDR3 DNA: TGTGCCAGCAGCTTGGGTAGTTATAGGGTGAGTGAG. The encoded protein is CASSLGSYRVSE. In full, the CDR3 is CASSLGSYRVSEQFF.

A word on this clone: Sequencing ends 3 residues short of the CDR3 end; the germline J gene provides the rest. This rearrangement joins TRBV30 to TRBJ1-4; tentatively, D is TRBD1 (5 bases). This CDR3 has 17 residues. V shed 4 bases and J shed 6 bases, with 24 bases lying between them. Germline V gives CDR1 GTSNPN, CDR2 SVGIG (reference sequence). The CDR3 sequence is CAWISRGESTTDEKLFF. Partial CDR3 DNA: TGTGCCTGGATCTCAAGGGGTGAATCGACAACAGATGAAAAA.

Points on this clone: The read ends 3 residues shy of where the CDR3 ends; the end is completed using the germline J gene. The V gene is TRBV18, the J gene TRBJ1-4; 7 bases fit TRBD1. CDR3 size: 16 residues. CDR1 and CDR2 (germline): KGHSH, LQKENI. J was trimmed by 5 bases and V by 1 base; bases with no gene match: 7. The CDR3 spells CASSPLRQGPNEKLFF. The CDR3 DNA, read in part, is TGTGCCAGCTCACCACTCCGACAGGGACCAAATGAAAAA.

Comments on this clone: The DNA ends 3 residues before the CDR3 does, and the rest of the CDR3 is filled in from the germline J gene. This chain joins TRBV29-1 and TRBJ1-2, with 7 bases fitting TRBD1. Germline V gene data show CDR1 as SQVTM and CDR2 as ANQGSEA. CDR3 length: 12 residues. The V and J ends lost 6 bases and 4 bases, in that order; junction bases with no gene match: 5. The CDR3 loop is CSVATGRYGYTF. The CDR3 DNA, read in part, is TGCAGCGTCGCGACAGGGCGCTATGGC.

A remark on this clone: The read finishes 3 residues shy of the CDR3 end, and the germline J gene is used to complete it. The rearrangement links TRBV6-1 to TRBJ2-2; the D gene is possibly TRBD1 (5 bases). V was pared by 1 base and J by 2 bases, with 11 bases between. The CDR3 is 16 residues long. Germline V gene sequence: CDR1 MNHNS, CDR2 SASEGT. Incomplete CDR3 DNA: TGTGCCAGCAGTGAAGGGACAACCAAAAACACCGGGGAG. This translates into CASSEGTTKNTGE. The CDR3 in its entirety is CASSEGTTKNTGELFF.

Concerning this clone itself: The sequenced fragment ends 3 residues before the CDR3 boundary, so the rest is inferred from the germline J gene. The chain joins TRBV19 to TRBJ1-2; maybe TRBD1 (6 bases). The CDR3 is 14 amino acids. CDR1 and CDR2 (germline): LNHDA, SQIVND (reference sequence). The V and J ends lost 1 base and 3 bases respectively, with 9 bases between them. CDR3 sequence reads: CASSIGRGHYGYTF. The covered CDR3 bases are TGTGCCAGTAGTATAGGCAGGGGACACTATGGC.

With regard to this clone: Sequencing ends 3 residues short of the CDR3 end; the germline J gene provides the rest. The J gene is TRBJ2-1, the V gene TRBV7-7; 9 nucleotides match TRBD2. The CDR3 spans 15 residues. The trim removed 2 bases at V and 5 bases at J, leaving 4 bases unmatched. Germline-derived CDR1 and CDR2 are SSHAT and FNYEAQ (reference sequence). CDR3 residues: CASSLSGGRDNEQFF. CDR3 bases read: TGTGCCAGCAGCTTAAGCGGCGGGAGGGACAATGAG.

As regards this clone: The read halts 3 residues ahead of the CDR3 end, with the missing end drawn from the germline J gene. This chain joins TRBV10-1 and TRBJ2-7; 8 bases match TRBD2. J gave up 2 bases and V 2 bases, and 5 bases lay outside the gene matches. The CDR3 is 15 amino acids. CDR1 is WNHNN and CDR2 is SYGVQD in the germline V gene (reference sequence). This chain's CDR3 is CASSERLAGTYEQYF. The sequenced part of the CDR3 DNA is TGCGCCAGCAGTGAGAGGTTAGCGGGAACCTACGAG.

Of note for this clone: The CDR3 end lies 3 residues beyond the end of the read and is filled in from the germline J gene. This sequence joins TRBV7-8 and TRBJ1-1; 10 bases agree with TRBD1. There are 16 residues in the CDR3. J lost 0 bases, V lost 5 bases, and 6 bases had no gene match. CDR1 and CDR2 from the germline V gene are SGHVS and FQNEAQ. The CDR3 spells CASSRGQGGLNTEAFF. CDR3 DNA (partial): TGTGCCAGCAGCCGCGGACAGGGGGGGTTGAACACTGAA.

With respect to this clone: Read sequence stops 3 residues before the CDR3 end, and the germline J gene provides the missing end. The V and J genes are TRBV18 and TRBJ1-3; maybe TRBD1 (6 bases). In germline, CDR1 is KGHSH, CDR2 LQKENI. With 2 bases removed from V and 4 bases from J, the gap between germline ends came to 15 bases. This CDR3 has 16 residues. The CDR3 bases that were read are TGTGCCAGCTCACCAGGCGCAGGGGCAAAAGGAAACACC. Encoded protein: CASSPGAGAKGNT. The full CDR3 reads CASSPGAGAKGNTIYF.